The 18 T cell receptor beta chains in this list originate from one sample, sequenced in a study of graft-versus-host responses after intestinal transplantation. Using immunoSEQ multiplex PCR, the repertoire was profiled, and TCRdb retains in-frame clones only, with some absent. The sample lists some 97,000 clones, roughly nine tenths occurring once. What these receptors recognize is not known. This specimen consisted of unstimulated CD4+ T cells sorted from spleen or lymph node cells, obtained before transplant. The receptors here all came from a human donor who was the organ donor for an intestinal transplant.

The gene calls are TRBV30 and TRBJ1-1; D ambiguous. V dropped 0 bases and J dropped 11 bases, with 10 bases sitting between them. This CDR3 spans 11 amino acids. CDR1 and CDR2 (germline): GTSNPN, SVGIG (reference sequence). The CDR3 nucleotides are TGTGCCTGGAGTGTACGGGAGATGGCTTTCTTT. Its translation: CAWSVREMAFF. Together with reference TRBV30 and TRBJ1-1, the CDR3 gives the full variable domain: SQTIHQWPATLVQPVGSPLSLECTVEGTSNPNLYWYRQAAGRGLQLLFYSVGIGQISSEVPQNLSASRPQDRQFILSSKKLLLSDSGFYLCAWSVREMAFFGQGTRLTVV.

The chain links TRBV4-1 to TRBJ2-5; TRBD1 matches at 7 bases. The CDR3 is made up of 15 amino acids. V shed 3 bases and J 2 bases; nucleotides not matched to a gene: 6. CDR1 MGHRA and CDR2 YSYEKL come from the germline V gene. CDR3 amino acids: CASSHTGQAQETQYF. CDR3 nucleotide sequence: TGCGCCAGCAGCCATACCGGACAGGCGCAAGAGACCCAGTACTTC.

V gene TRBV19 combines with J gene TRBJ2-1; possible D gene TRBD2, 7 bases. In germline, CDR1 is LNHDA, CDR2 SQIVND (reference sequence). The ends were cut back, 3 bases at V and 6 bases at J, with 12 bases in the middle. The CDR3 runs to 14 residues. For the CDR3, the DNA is TGTGCCAGTAGTATTGCGGGGGCGCCCAATGAGCAGTTCTTC. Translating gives CASSIAGAPNEQFF.

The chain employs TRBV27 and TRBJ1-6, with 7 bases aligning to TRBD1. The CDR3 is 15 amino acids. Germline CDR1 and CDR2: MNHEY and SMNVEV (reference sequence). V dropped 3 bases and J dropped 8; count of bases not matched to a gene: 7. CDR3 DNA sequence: TGTGCCAGCAGTTTCCACAGGGGCTTAGATTCACCCCTCCACTTT. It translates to CASSFHRGLDSPLHF.

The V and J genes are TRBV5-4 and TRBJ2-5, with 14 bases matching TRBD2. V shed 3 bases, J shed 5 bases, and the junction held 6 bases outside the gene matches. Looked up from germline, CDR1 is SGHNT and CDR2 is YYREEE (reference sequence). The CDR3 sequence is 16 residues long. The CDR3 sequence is CASSSTSGGAWETQYF. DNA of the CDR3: TGTGCCAGCAGCTCGACTAGCGGGGGGGCTTGGGAGACCCAGTACTTC.

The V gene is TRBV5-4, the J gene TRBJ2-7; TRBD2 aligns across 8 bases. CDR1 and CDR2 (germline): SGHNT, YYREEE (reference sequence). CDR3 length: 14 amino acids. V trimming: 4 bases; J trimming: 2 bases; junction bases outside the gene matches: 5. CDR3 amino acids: CASSDGGGTYEQYF. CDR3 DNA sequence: TGTGCCAGCAGCGACGGGGGGGGGACCTACGAGCAGTACTTC.

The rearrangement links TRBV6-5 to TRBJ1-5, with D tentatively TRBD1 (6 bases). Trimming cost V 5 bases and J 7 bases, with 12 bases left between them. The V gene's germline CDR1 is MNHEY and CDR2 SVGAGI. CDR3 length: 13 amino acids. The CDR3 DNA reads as TGTGCCAGCAGTGAATGGGGGGCCCAGCCCCAGCATTTT. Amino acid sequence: CASSEWGAQPQHF.

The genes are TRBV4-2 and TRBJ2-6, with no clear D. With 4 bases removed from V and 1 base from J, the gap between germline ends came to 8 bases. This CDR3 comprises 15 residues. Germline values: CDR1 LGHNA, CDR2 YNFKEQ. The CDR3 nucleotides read TGTGCCAGCAGCCTTATCGAGTCTGGGGCCAACGTCCTGACTTTC. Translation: CASSLIESGANVLTF.

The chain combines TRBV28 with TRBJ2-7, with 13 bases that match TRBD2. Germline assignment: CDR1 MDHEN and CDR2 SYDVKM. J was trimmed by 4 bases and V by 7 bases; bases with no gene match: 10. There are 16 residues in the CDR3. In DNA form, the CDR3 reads TGTGCCAGCAAAATTACTAGCGGGGGGGCCGGGTACGAGCAGTACTTC. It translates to CASKITSGGAGYEQYF.

The CDR3 coding sequence is TGTGCCAGCAATCCGGGGCCGCTAGCGGGGGTCTACAATGAGCAGTTCTTC. Translated: CASNPGPLAGVYNEQFF. The chain couples TRBV27 to TRBJ2-1; TRBD2 matches 10 bases. In germline, CDR1 is MNHEY, CDR2 SMNVEV (reference sequence). V lost 7 bases, J lost 3 bases, and 12 bases stayed unmatched. The CDR3 spans 17 residues.

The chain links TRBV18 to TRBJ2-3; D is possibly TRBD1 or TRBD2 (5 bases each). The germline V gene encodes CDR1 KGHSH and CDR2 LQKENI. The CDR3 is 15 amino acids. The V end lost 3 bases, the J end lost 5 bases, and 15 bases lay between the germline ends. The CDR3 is CASSPWGMVGDTQYF. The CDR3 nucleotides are TGTGCCAGCTCACCGTGGGGGATGGTAGGAGATACGCAGTATTTT.

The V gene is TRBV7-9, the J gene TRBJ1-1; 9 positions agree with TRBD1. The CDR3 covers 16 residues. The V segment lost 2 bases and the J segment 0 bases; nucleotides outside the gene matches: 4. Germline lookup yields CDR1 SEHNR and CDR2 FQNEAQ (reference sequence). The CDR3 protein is CASSLWDRVVNTEAFF. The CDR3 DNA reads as TGTGCCAGCAGCTTATGGGACAGGGTGGTGAACACTGAAGCTTTCTTT.

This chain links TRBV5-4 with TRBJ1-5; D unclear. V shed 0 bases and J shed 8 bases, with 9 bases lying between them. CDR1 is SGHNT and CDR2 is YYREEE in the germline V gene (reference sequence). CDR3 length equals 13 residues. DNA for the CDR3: TGTGCCAGCAGCTTGGACCGTCGGGAGCCCCAGCATTTT. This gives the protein CASSLDRREPQHF.

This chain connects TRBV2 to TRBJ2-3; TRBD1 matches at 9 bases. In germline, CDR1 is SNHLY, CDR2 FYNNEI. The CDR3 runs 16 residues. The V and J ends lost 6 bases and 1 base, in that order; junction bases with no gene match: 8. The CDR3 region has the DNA TGTGCCAGCAGGGCCAGGGACAGGGCTGGCACAGATACGCAGTATTTT. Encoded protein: CASRARDRAGTDTQYF.

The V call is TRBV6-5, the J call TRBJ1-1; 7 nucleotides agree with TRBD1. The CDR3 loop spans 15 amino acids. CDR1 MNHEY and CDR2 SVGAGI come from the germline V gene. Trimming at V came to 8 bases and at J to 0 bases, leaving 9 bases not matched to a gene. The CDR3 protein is CASRVTGQMNTEAFF. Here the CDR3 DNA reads TGTGCCAGCCGAGTTACGGGACAGATGAACACTGAAGCTTTCTTT.

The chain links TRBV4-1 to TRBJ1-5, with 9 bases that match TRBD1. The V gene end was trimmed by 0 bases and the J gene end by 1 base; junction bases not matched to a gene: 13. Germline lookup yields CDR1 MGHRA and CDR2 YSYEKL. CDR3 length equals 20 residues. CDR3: CASSQDRGTGTGGSNQPQHF. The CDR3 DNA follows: TGCGCCAGCAGCCAAGATCGGGGGACAGGGACAGGAGGGAGCAATCAGCCCCAGCATTTT.

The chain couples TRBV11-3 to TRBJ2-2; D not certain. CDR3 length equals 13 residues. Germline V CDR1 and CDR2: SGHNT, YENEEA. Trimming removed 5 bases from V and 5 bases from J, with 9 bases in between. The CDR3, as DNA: TGTGCCAGCAGCCACACACGTACCGGGGAGCTGTTTTTT. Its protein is CASSHTRTGELFF.

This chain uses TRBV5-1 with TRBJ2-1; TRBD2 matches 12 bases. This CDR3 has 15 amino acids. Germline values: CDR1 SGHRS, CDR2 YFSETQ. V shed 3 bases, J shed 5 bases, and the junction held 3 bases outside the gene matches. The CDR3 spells CASSSLAGGDNEQFF. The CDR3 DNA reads TGCGCCAGCAGCTCACTAGCGGGGGGCGACAATGAGCAGTTCTTC.